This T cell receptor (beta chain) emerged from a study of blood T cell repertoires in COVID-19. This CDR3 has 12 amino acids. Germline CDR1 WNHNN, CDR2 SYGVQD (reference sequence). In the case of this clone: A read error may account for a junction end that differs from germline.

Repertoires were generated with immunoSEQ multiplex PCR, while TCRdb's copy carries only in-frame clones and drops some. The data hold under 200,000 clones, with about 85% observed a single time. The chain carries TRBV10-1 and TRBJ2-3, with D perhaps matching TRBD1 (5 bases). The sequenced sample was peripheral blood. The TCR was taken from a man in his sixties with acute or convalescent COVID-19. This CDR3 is CASGDPGDTQYF. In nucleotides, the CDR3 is TGCGCCAGCGGTGACCCAGGGGATACGCAGTATTTT.